These 19 T cell receptor beta chains came from one sample sequenced in a study of blood T cell repertoires in COVID-19. Using immunoSEQ multiplex PCR, the repertoire was profiled, and TCRdb retains in-frame clones only, with some absent. The profile covers about 120,000 clones, with under 90% appearing a single time and under 4% taken by the ten largest. Sequencing was done on a sample of peripheral blood. Source of these receptors: a man aged 60 to 69 with acute or convalescent COVID-19.

V and J are TRBV6-5 and TRBJ2-2; D might be TRBD2 (6 bases). V was trimmed by 4 bases and J by 7 bases, leaving 16 bases between them. Germline lookup yields CDR1 MNHEY and CDR2 SVGAGI. This CDR3 has 15 amino acids. DNA for the CDR3: TGTGCCAGCAGTTCACCGGAGGGCCTAGGCGGGGAGCTGTTTTTT. Translation: CASSSPEGLGGELFF.

The chain uses TRBV19 and TRBJ1-5; D may be TRBD1 (6 bases). V lost 5 bases, J lost 5 bases, and 16 bases lay in between. The V gene's germline CDR1 is LNHDA and CDR2 SQIVND (reference sequence). The CDR3 extends over 15 amino acids. The CDR3 DNA follows: TGTGCCAGTAGTCCAACCGACAGGCGGGATCAGCCCCAGCATTTT. Protein sequence: CASSPTDRRDQPQHF.

The rearrangement joins TRBV30 to TRBJ1-4; D not certain. Germline loops: CDR1 GTSNPN, CDR2 SVGIG (reference sequence). The CDR3 sequence is 13 residues long. V lost 3 bases and J 4 bases, leaving 9 bases between the germline ends. For the CDR3, the DNA is TGTGCCTGGAGGAGGGAAGTTAATGAAAAACTGTTTTTT. Translating gives CAWRREVNEKLFF.

In this sample, this clone turned up a few times. This chain connects TRBV5-1 to TRBJ2-7, with D possibly matching TRBD1 (6 bases). The CDR3 consists of 14 residues. In germline, CDR1 is SGHRS, CDR2 YFSETQ. V lost 1 base and J lost 7, with 15 bases in between. CDR3 region: CASSLTGYTKEQYF. In DNA, the CDR3 is TGCGCCAGCAGCTTGACAGGGTATACGAAGGAGCAGTACTTC.

The rearrangement joins TRBV5-1 to TRBJ2-5; D is perhaps TRBD2 (5 bases). The CDR3 spans 14 residues. Deletions cut 0 bases from V and 4 bases from J, with 10 bases between. Germline values: CDR1 SGHRS, CDR2 YFSETQ. The CDR3 sequence: CASSLDGERETQYF. The CDR3 region has the DNA TGCGCCAGCAGCTTGGACGGGGAACGAGAGACCCAGTACTTC.

The V gene is TRBV4-3, the J gene TRBJ1-6; D is uncertain. V lost 0 bases and J 8 bases, leaving 14 bases between the germline ends. The germline V gene encodes CDR1 LGHNA and CDR2 YSLEER. The CDR3 has 16 amino acids. Written as DNA, the CDR3 is TGCGCCAGCAGCCAAGATCTCCGGAGAGGGTATTCACCCCTCCACTTT. It encodes CASSQDLRRGYSPLHF.

The chain couples TRBV12-3 or TRBV12-4 to TRBJ2-5; 9 positions match TRBD1. The CDR3 runs 13 residues. V lost 5 bases and J lost 3; bases outside the gene matches: 1. The CDR3 reads CASSRDREETQYF. As DNA, the CDR3 is TGTGCCAGCAGTCGGGACAGGGAAGAGACCCAGTACTTC.

This sequence joins TRBV2 and TRBJ2-1; D possibly corresponds to TRBD1 (5 bases). The V end lost 2 bases, the J end lost 6 bases, and 11 bases lay between the germline ends. The CDR3 is 14 residues long. Looked up from germline, CDR1 is SNHLY and CDR2 is FYNNEI. The CDR3 spells CASSEQGFGNEQFF. The DNA for the CDR3 is TGTGCCAGCAGTGAACAGGGCTTTGGCAATGAGCAGTTCTTC.

The V and J genes are TRBV9 and TRBJ2-2; 12 nucleotides align to TRBD2. CDR1 SGDLS and CDR2 YYNGEE come from the germline V gene. The CDR3 covers 15 residues. V trimming: 4 bases; J trimming: 8 bases; junction bases outside the gene matches: 6. CDR3: CASSQGLAGLGELFF. The CDR3 bases are TGTGCCAGCAGCCAAGGACTAGCGGGACTGGGGGAGCTGTTTTTT.

The gene calls are TRBV28 and TRBJ2-2; 10 bases line up with TRBD1. The CDR3 has 15 amino acids. V lost 6 bases and J lost 5; bases outside the gene matches: 6. Looked up from germline, CDR1 is MDHEN and CDR2 is SYDVKM. The chain's CDR3 is CASRPTGGRTGELFF. CDR3 nucleotides: TGTGCCAGCAGGCCGACAGGGGGCAGAACCGGGGAGCTGTTTTTT.

This chain joins TRBV27 and TRBJ2-1; 11 nucleotides align to TRBD2. Germline V lookup: CDR1 MNHEY, CDR2 SMNVEV (reference sequence). The CDR3 has 16 amino acids. Trimming took 5 bases from V and 4 from J; bases not matched to a gene: 7. CDR3 sequence reads: CASSRSGTSGYNEQFF. The DNA of the CDR3 is TGTGCCAGCAGTCGGTCCGGGACTAGCGGTTACAATGAGCAGTTCTTC.

This clone was found once. The V and J genes are TRBV24-1 and TRBJ2-5; 8 nucleotides agree with TRBD1. This CDR3 comprises 15 residues. J gave up 2 bases and V 5 bases, and 6 bases lay outside the gene matches. Germline V gene sequence: CDR1 KGHDR, CDR2 SFDVKD. CDR3 sequence (DNA): TGTGCCACCAGTGGTCCCGGGACAGGTCAAGAGACCCAGTACTTC. Translated, it gives CATSGPGTGQETQYF.

V is TRBV5-1 and J is TRBJ2-1, with TRBD2 identical over 7 bases. Per the germline V gene, CDR1 is SGHRS and CDR2 is YFSETQ. CDR3 size: 15 residues. Trimming at V came to 2 bases and at J to 8 bases, leaving 10 bases not matched to a gene. CDR3 DNA: TGCGCCAGCAGCTTAAGCGGGACTGGAGGGGATGAGCAGTTCTTC. It yields the protein CASSLSGTGGDEQFF.

This chain uses TRBV7-2 with TRBJ1-2; 9 bases fit TRBD1. V lost 1 base, J lost 4 bases, and 10 bases stayed unmatched. Germline assignment: CDR1 SGHTA and CDR2 FQGNSA. The CDR3 sequence is 17 residues long. For the CDR3, the DNA is TGTGCCAGCAGCTTAGGTCCCCCGGGACAGGGCATCTATGGCTACACCTTC. Protein sequence: CASSLGPPGQGIYGYTF.

The gene calls are TRBV6-2 or TRBV6-3 and TRBJ1-5; 8 nucleotides align to TRBD1. V shed 4 bases and J 3 bases; nucleotides not matched to a gene: 2. Per the germline V gene, CDR1 is MNHEY and CDR2 is SVGEGT. This CDR3 has 14 residues. CDR3 coding DNA: TGTGCCAGCAGTTTACAGGGGGACAATCAGCCCCAGCATTTT. Translated: CASSLQGDNQPQHF.

V gene TRBV16 combines with J gene TRBJ2-2, with TRBD2 identical over 9 bases. The CDR3 loop spans 16 amino acids. J was trimmed by 6 bases and V by 5 bases; bases with no gene match: 10. Looked up from germline, CDR1 is KGHSY and CDR2 is FQNENV. The CDR3 sequence: CASSRGLAENSGELFF. The CDR3 coding sequence is TGTGCCAGCAGCAGGGGACTAGCTGAGAATTCCGGGGAGCTGTTTTTT. Supplemented by reference TRBV16 and TRBJ2-2, the full variable domain reads GEEVAQTPKHLVRGEGQKAKLYCAPIKGHSYVFWYQQVLKNEFKFLISFQNENVFDETGMPKERFSAKCLPNSPCSLEIQATKLEDSAVYFCASSRGLAENSGELFFGEGSRLTVL.

The rearrangement links TRBV7-9 to TRBJ2-1; no firm D call. V lost 2 bases and J lost 8, with 10 bases in between. CDR1 is SEHNR, CDR2 FQNEAQ, per germline (reference sequence). The CDR3 has 13 residues. CDR3 bases: TGTGCCAGCAGCTTACCAGACTCCCATGAGCAGTTCTTC. This translates into CASSLPDSHEQFF.

In its sample, this clone was seen a few times. The rearrangement uses TRBV15 and TRBJ1-2; 9 nucleotides match TRBD1. Germline CDR1 reads LNHNV; CDR2 reads YYDKDF (reference sequence). CDR3 length equals 15 residues. V was clipped by 3 bases and J by 6 bases; unmatched bases: 8. The CDR3 reads CATSSGFTGGNGYTF. CDR3 bases: TGTGCCACCAGCAGTGGTTTTACAGGGGGCAATGGCTACACCTTC.

V and J are TRBV7-6 and TRBJ2-3; 10 bases map to TRBD1. The CDR3 runs 14 residues. J gave up 4 bases and V 5 bases, and 3 bases lay outside the gene matches. CDR1 and CDR2 (germline): SGHVS, FNYEAQ. This chain's CDR3 is CASSPGTGADTQYF. The CDR3 DNA reads TGTGCCAGCAGCCCCGGGACAGGGGCAGATACGCAGTATTTT. Full variable domain (missing parts from reference TRBV7-6 and TRBJ2-3): GAGVSQSPRYKVTKRGQDVALRCDPISGHVSLYWYRQALGQGPEFLTYFNYEAQQDKSGLPNDRFSAERPEGSISTLTIQRTEQRDSAMYRCASSPGTGADTQYFGPGTRLTVL.